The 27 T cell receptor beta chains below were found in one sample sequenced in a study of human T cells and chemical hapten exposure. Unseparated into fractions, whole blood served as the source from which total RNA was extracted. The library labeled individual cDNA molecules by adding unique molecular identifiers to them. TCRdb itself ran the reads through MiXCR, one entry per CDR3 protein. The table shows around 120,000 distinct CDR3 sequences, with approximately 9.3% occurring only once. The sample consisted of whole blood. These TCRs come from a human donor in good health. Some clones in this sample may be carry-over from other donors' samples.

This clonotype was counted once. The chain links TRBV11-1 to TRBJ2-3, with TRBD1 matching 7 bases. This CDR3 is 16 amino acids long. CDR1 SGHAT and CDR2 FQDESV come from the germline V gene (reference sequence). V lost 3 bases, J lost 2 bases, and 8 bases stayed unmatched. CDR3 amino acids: CASSLNGDRSTDTQYF. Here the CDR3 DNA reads TGTGCCAGCAGCTTGAATGGGGACAGATCCACAGATACGCAGTATTTT.

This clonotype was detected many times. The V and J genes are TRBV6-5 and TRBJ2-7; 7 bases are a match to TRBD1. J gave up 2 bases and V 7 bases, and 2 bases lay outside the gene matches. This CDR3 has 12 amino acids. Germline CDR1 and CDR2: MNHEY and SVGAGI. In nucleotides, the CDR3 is TGTGCCAGCACCGACAGGGCCTACGAGCAGTACTTC. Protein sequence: CASTDRAYEQYF.

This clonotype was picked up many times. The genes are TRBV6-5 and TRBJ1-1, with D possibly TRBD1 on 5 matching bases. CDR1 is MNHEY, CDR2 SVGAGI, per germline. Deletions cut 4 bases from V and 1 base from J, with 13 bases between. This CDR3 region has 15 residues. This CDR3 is CASSSRALPNTEAFF. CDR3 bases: TGTGCCAGCAGTTCCAGGGCCCTCCCGAACACTGAAGCTTTCTTT.

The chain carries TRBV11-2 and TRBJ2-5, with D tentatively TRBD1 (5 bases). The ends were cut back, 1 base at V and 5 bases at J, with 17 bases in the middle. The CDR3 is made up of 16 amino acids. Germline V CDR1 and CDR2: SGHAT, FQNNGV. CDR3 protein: CASSLAPVGPIETQYF. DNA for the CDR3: TGTGCCAGCAGCTTAGCCCCGGTGGGGCCTATCGAGACCCAGTACTTC.

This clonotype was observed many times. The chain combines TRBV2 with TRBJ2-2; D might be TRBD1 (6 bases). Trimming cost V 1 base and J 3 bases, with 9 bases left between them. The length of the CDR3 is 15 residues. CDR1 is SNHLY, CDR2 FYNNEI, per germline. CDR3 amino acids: CASSEVGGHTGELFF. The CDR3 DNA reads TGTGCCAGCAGTGAAGTAGGGGGTCACACCGGGGAGCTGTTTTTT.

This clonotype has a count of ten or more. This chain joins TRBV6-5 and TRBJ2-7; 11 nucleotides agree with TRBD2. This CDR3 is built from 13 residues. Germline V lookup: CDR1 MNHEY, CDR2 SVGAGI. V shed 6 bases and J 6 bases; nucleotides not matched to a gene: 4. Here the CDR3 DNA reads TGTGCCAGCAGGACTAGCGGGGAGGGCGAGCAGTACTTC. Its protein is CASRTSGEGEQYF.

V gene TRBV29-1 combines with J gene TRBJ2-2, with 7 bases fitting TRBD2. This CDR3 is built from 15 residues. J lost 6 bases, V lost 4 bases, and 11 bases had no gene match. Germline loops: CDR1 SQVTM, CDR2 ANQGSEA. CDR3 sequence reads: CSVVWIAGVAGELFF. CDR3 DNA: TGCAGCGTTGTTTGGATCGCGGGAGTTGCCGGGGAGCTGTTTTTT.

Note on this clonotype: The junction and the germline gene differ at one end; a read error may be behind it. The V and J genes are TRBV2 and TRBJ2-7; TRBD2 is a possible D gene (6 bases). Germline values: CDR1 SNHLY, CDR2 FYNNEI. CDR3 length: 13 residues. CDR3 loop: CASNDGGRYVQYF. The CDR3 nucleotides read TGTGCCAGCAATGACGGGGGTCGGTACGTGCAGTACTTC.

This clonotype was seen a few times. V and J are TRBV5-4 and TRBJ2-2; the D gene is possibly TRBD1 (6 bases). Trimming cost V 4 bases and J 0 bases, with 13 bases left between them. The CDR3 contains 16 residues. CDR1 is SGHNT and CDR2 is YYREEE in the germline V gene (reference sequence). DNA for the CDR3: TGTGCCAGCAGCACCTGGGGGCAATCGAACACCGGGGAGCTGTTTTTT. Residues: CASSTWGQSNTGELFF.

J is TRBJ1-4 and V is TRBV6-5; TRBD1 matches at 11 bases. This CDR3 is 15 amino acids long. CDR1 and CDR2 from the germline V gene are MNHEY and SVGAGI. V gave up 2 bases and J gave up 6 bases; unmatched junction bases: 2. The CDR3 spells CASSYGTGGHEKLFF. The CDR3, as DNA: TGTGCCAGCAGTTACGGGACAGGGGGGCATGAAAAACTGTTTTTT.

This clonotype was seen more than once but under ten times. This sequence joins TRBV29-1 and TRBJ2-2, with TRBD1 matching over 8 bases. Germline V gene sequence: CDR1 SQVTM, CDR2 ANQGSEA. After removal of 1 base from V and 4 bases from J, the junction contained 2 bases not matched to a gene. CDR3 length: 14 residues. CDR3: CSVEGTGSTGELFF. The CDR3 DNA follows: TGCAGCGTTGAAGGGACAGGGAGCACCGGGGAGCTGTTTTTT.

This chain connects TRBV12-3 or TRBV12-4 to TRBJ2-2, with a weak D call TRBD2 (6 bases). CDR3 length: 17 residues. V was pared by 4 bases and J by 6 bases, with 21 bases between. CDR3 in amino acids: CASSSPGRGSRAGELFF. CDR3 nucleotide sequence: TGTGCCAGCAGTTCCCCTGGACGGGGGTCAAGGGCCGGGGAGCTGTTTTTT.

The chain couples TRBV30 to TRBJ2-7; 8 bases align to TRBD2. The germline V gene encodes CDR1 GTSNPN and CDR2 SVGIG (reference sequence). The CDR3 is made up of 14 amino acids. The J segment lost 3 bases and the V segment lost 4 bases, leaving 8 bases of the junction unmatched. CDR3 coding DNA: TGTGCCTGGAATTCGGCGGGAGGCTACTACGAGCAGTACTTC. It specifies CAWNSAGGYYEQYF. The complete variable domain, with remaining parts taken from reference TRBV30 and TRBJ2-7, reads SQTIHQWPATLVQPVGSPLSLECTVEGTSNPNLYWYRQAAGRGLQLLFYSVGIGQISSEVPQNLSASRPQDRQFILSSKKLLLSDSGFYLCAWNSAGGYYEQYFGPGTRLTVT.

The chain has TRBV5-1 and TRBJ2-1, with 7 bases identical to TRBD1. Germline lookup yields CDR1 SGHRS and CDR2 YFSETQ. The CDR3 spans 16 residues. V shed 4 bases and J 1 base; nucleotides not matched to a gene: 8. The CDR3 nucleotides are TGCGCCAGCAGCCCGGGGACAGACCTTTCCTACAATGAGCAGTTCTTC. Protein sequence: CASSPGTDLSYNEQFF.

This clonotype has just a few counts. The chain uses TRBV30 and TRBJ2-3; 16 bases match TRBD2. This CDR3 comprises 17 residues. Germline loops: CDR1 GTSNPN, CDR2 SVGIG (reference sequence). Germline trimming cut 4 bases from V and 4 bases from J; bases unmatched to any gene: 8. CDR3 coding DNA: TGTGCCTGGAATCCGCCGGGACTAGCGGGAGGGCCAGATACGCAGTATTTT. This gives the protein CAWNPPGLAGGPDTQYF.

CDR3 coding DNA: TGCAGTGCTAGAGACTCGGCCATCAATGAGCAGTTCTTC. Protein sequence: CSARDSAINEQFF. This chain uses TRBV20-1 with TRBJ2-1, with D uncertain. This CDR3 has 13 residues. V lost 0 bases to trimming and J lost 6 bases, with 9 bases between them. The germline CDR1 and CDR2 sequences are DFQATT and SNEGSKA (reference sequence).

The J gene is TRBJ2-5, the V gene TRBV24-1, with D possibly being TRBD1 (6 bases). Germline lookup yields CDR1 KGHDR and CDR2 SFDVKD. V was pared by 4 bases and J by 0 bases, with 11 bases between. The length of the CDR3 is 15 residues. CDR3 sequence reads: CATSDNRDNQETQYF. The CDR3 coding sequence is TGTGCCACCAGTGACAACCGGGACAACCAAGAGACCCAGTACTTC.

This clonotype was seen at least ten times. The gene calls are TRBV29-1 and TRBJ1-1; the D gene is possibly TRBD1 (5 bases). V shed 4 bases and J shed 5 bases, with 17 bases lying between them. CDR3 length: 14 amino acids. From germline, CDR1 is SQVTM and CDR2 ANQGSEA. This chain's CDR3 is CSVVGRQGSTEAFF. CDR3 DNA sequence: TGCAGCGTTGTGGGGAGGCAGGGTAGTACTGAAGCTTTCTTT.

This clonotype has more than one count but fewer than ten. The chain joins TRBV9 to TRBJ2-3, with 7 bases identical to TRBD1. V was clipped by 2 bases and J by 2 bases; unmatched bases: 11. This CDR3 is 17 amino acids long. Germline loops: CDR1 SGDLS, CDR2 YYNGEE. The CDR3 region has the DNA TGTGCCAGCAGCGTCGACCCCCCGGGACAGACCACAGATACGCAGTATTTT. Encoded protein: CASSVDPPGQTTDTQYF.

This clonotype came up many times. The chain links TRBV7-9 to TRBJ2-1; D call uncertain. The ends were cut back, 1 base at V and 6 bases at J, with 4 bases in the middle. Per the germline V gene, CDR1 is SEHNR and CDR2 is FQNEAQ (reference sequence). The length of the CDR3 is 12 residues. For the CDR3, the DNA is TGTGCCAGCAGCTTAGACGGCAATGAGCAGTTCTTC. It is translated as CASSLDGNEQFF. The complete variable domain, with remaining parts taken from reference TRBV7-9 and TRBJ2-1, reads DTGVSQNPRHKITKRGQNVTFRCDPISEHNRLYWYRQTLGQGPEFLTYFQNEAQLEKSRLLSDRFSAERPKGSFSTLEIQRTEQGDSAMYLCASSLDGNEQFFGPGTRLTVL.

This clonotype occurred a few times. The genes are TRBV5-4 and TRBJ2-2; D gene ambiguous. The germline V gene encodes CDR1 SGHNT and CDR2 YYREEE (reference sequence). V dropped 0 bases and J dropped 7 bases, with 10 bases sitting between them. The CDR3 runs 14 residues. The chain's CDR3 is CASSLEGFSGELFF. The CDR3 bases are TGTGCCAGCAGCTTGGAAGGTTTCAGCGGGGAGCTGTTTTTT.

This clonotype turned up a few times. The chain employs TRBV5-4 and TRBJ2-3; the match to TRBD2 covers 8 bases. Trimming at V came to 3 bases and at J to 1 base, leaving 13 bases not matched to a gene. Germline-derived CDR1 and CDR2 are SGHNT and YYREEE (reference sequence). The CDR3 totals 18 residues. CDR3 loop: CASSYSFSGVGRTDTQYF. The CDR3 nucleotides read TGTGCCAGCAGCTATAGTTTTAGCGGGGTGGGACGCACAGATACGCAGTATTTT.

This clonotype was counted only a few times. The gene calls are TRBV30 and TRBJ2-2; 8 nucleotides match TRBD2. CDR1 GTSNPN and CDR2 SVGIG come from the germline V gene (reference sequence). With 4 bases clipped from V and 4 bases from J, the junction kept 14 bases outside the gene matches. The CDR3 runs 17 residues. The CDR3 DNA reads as TGTGCCTGGATTTTCGAACGGGAGGGTACTTCCACCGGGGAGCTGTTTTTT. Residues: CAWIFEREGTSTGELFF.

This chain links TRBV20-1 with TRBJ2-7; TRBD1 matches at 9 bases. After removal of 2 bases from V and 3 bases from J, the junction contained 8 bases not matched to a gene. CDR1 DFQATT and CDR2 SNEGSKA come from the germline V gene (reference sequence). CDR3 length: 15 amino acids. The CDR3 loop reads CSARYTGQGSYEQYF. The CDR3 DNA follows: TGCAGTGCTAGATATACCGGACAGGGGAGCTACGAGCAGTACTTC.

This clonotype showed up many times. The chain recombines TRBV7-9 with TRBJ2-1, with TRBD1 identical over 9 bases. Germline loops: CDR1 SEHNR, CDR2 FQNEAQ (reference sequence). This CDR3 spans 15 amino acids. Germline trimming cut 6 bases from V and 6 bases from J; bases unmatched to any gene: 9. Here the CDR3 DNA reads TGTGCCAGCAGGGAGCCGGGACAGGGACTCAATGAGCAGTTCTTC. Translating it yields CASREPGQGLNEQFF.

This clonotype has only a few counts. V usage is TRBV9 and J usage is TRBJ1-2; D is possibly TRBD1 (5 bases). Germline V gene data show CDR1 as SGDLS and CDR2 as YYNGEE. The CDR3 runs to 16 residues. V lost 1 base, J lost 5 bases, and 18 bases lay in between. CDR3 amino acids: CASSVFDRVGAYGYTF. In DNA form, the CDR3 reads TGTGCCAGCAGCGTATTCGATCGGGTTGGGGCTTATGGCTACACCTTC.

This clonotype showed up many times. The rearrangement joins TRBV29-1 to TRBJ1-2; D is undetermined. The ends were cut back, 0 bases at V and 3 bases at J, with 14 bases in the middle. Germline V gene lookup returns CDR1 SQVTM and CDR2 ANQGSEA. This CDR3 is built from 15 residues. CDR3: CSVEEETLQDYGYTF. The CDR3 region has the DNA TGCAGCGTTGAAGAAGAGACACTTCAGGACTATGGCTACACCTTC.